This entry is about one TCR beta chain. V was pared by 5 bases and J by 4 bases, with 5 bases of the junction left unmatched. Germline V gene lookup returns CDR1 LNHDA and CDR2 SQIVND (reference sequence). The CDR3 is 14 amino acids. These data come from a study of cytomegalovirus exposure and HLA in healthy donors. Overall study context: The use of the same platform for the 100 to 150 validation repertoires and the roughly 630 first-cohort repertoires was reported by a later analysis.

An approximately 130-subject validation cohort, separate from the roughly 670-subject first cohort, supplied the donors. Some clones are missing from TCRdb's copy, which holds only in-frame ones; the method was immunoSEQ multiplex PCR. The sample lists approximately 70,000 clones, around 94% occurring once. The clonotype comes from a woman aged 18-35 years in good health and CMV-seronegative. The chain links TRBV19 to TRBJ1-5, with 7 bases aligning to TRBD1. Sequenced sample: PBMCs. CDR3 nucleotides: TGTGCCAGTAGTGACAGGGTGGGAAATCAGCCCCAGCATTTT. Residues: CASSDRVGNQPQHF.